The 15 T cell receptor beta chains below come from one sample, sequenced in a study of T-cell memory formation after mild COVID-19. In TCRdb, the 5' RACE reads were re-called with MiXCR into one record per CDR3 protein. The sample gives hundreds of thousands of distinct CDR3 sequences, approximately 15% of which show up once; 22% is in the top ten. Sequences were obtained from PBMCs or a T cell subset sorted from them (not recorded which). These TCRs come from a man younger than 35 who had mild COVID-19 (a few samples of this study predate the infection). Cell type and time point are not known.

V gene TRBV9 combines with J gene TRBJ2-1; D uncertain. There are 15 residues in the CDR3. Germline lookup yields CDR1 SGDLS and CDR2 YYNGEE. Trimming pared 0 bases from V and 6 bases from J, leaving 13 bases between. The CDR3 loop is CASSVAMEKSNEQFF. Written as DNA, the CDR3 is TGTGCCAGCAGCGTAGCAATGGAGAAGTCCAATGAGCAGTTCTTC.

This clonotype was observed many times. The gene calls are TRBV6-5 and TRBJ2-7, with a tentative D call TRBD1 (6 bases). Trimming cost V 2 bases and J 5 bases, with 13 bases left between them. The CDR3 has 14 amino acids. Germline V gene sequence: CDR1 MNHEY, CDR2 SVGAGI. The CDR3 spells CASSYTQGLDEQYF. In nucleotides, the CDR3 is TGTGCCAGCAGTTACACCCAGGGGCTCGACGAGCAGTACTTC.

This clonotype was observed many times. This chain joins TRBV5-1 and TRBJ2-1, with 8 bases aligning to TRBD1. Germline trimming cut 7 bases from V and 5 bases from J; bases unmatched to any gene: 11. Germline lookup yields CDR1 SGHRS and CDR2 YFSETQ. The CDR3 contains 15 residues. The CDR3 bases are TGCGCCAGCGCGACAGGGGCCACCCAGAACAATGAGCAGTTCTTC. This translates into CASATGATQNNEQFF.

This clonotype showed up many times. V is TRBV4-3 and J is TRBJ2-1; D is undetermined. The length of the CDR3 is 15 residues. The V and J ends lost 1 base and 0 bases respectively, with 7 bases between them. Per germline, CDR1 LGHNA and CDR2 YSLEER. The CDR3 DNA follows: TGCGCCAGCAGCCAAGGCCAGAGCTCCTACAATGAGCAGTTCTTC. Its translation is CASSQGQSSYNEQFF.

This chain links TRBV4-2 with TRBJ2-3, with 10 nucleotides matching TRBD2. Germline V gives CDR1 LGHNA, CDR2 YNFKEQ. This CDR3 has 15 amino acids. Trimming cost V 4 bases and J 3 bases; bases outside gene matches: 4. The CDR3 sequence: CASSLRTSGTDTQYF. CDR3 sequence (DNA): TGTGCCAGCAGCCTACGGACTAGCGGAACAGATACGCAGTATTTT.

The table lists this clonotype with a few counts. The chain recombines TRBV5-4 with TRBJ1-2; D is ambiguous. V was pared by 2 bases and J by 5 bases, with 16 bases between. The CDR3 has 15 residues. Per germline, CDR1 SGHNT and CDR2 YYREEE (reference sequence). The CDR3 sequence is CASSFTARKMYGYTF. CDR3 DNA sequence: TGTGCCAGCAGCTTCACAGCCCGGAAGATGTATGGCTACACCTTC.

This clonotype was counted ten times or more. The chain couples TRBV5-4 to TRBJ2-1; 7 nucleotides match TRBD1. This CDR3 is built from 16 residues. Unmatched junction bases numbered 3, after V lost 0 bases and J lost 0 bases. Germline V CDR1 and CDR2: SGHNT, YYREEE (reference sequence). The CDR3 sequence: CASSLGGQSSYNEQFF. The CDR3 DNA sequence: TGTGCCAGCAGCTTGGGGGGACAGAGCTCCTACAATGAGCAGTTCTTC.

This clonotype was found many times. Germline and junction disagree at one end, which may indicate a read error. The gene calls are TRBV7-7 and TRBJ2-3; D may correspond to TRBD1 or TRBD2 (5 bases each). The CDR3 spans 13 residues. Germline values: CDR1 SSHAT, CDR2 FNYEAQ (reference sequence). DNA of the CDR3: TGTGCTAGCAGCTTAGCGCGAGGGGACACGCAGTATTTT. This gives the protein CASSLARGDTQYF.

This clonotype was detected only a few times. The chain has TRBV28 and TRBJ1-5; possible D gene TRBD1, 5 bases. The CDR3 has 16 amino acids. V lost 2 bases and J 3 bases, leaving 14 bases between the germline ends. Germline V CDR1 and CDR2: MDHEN, SYDVKM. The CDR3 DNA is TGTGCCAGCAGTTTAATGGGGGGACCGACCAATCAGCCCCAGCATTTT. Encoded protein: CASSLMGGPTNQPQHF.

This clonotype appeared a few times. The chain is built from TRBV27 and TRBJ2-3; 11 nucleotides agree with TRBD2. With V trimmed by 3 bases and J by 6 bases, 8 bases remained unmatched. The CDR3 consists of 16 residues. The V gene's germline CDR1 is MNHEY and CDR2 SMNVEV (reference sequence). DNA of the CDR3: TGTGCCAGCAGTTTTTCTAGCGGGGGGTACAAGGATACGCAGTATTTT. Amino acids: CASSFSSGGYKDTQYF.

This clonotype was recorded a few times. This chain joins TRBV5-1 and TRBJ2-7, with a possible D match to TRBD2 (5 bases). The V and J ends lost 4 bases and 7 bases respectively, with 15 bases between them. The CDR3 consists of 13 residues. Germline assignment: CDR1 SGHRS and CDR2 YFSETQ. The CDR3 DNA reads as TGCGCCAGCAGCACGGGTCCCACGGGGGAGCAGTACGTC. It codes for CASSTGPTGEQYV.

This clonotype was counted a few times. The chain employs TRBV5-6 and TRBJ1-1, with D unresolved. The V end lost 4 bases, the J end lost 6 bases, and 13 bases lay between the germline ends. The CDR3 extends over 13 amino acids. In germline, CDR1 is SGHDT, CDR2 YYEEEE. As DNA, the CDR3 is TGTGCCAGCAGCCCCCGGGTCGTCTCTGAAGCTTTCTTT. This translates into CASSPRVVSEAFF.

J is TRBJ2-2 and V is TRBV27; D is perhaps TRBD2 (5 bases). CDR3 length: 15 amino acids. Germline CDR1 reads MNHEY; CDR2 reads SMNVEV (reference sequence). The V end lost 7 bases, the J end lost 5 bases, and 17 bases lay between the germline ends. The CDR3 coding sequence is TGTGCCAGCACCAATCTCCCGGGGAGTACCGGGGAGCTGTTTTTT. Translating it yields CASTNLPGSTGELFF.

This clonotype was picked up a small number of times. The chain employs TRBV10-3 and TRBJ1-1; 7 bases agree with TRBD1. Germline CDR1 ENHRY, CDR2 SYGVKD. V lost 11 bases and J lost 2; bases outside the gene matches: 5. There are 12 residues in the CDR3. CDR3 loop: CAVKGANTEAFF. The CDR3, as DNA: TGTGCCGTTAAGGGGGCCAACACTGAAGCTTTCTTT.

In its sample, this clonotype was seen many times. The chain employs TRBV28 and TRBJ2-7; D gene uncertain. Trimming removed 1 base from V and 1 base from J, with 5 bases in between. The CDR3 is made up of 13 amino acids. The germline CDR1 and CDR2 sequences are MDHEN and SYDVKM. The CDR3 here is CASSLSPSYEQYV. The CDR3 coding sequence is TGTGCCAGCAGTTTATCTCCGTCCTACGAGCAGTACGTC.